The rows below give T cell receptor beta chains drawn from one sample of a study of spatial heterogeneity in lung cancer. MiXCR, run by TCRdb on the 5' RACE reads, gives a single entry per CDR3 protein. In the table there are about 120,000 distinct CDR3 sequences, 9% to 15% of which are singletons. Specimen: PBMCs, collected at follow-up. All receptors derive from a male donor with early-stage non-small cell lung cancer. Both conserved end residues are part of each CDR3. The order of the fields is J gene, V gene, clone size, D gene, CDR3 protein, CDR3 DNA. The D gene is left open where the match is weak. Clone size is given for some rows only: seen once, a few or many times, or a class if the clone is expanded.

>TRBJ2-2|TRBV7-2|-|-
CASSLEWGGELFF
TGTGCCAGCAGCTTAGAGTGGGGCGGGGAGCTGTTTTTT
>TRBJ2-7|TRBV6-4|few|TRBD1
CASSGGTGDSYEQYF
TGTGCCAGCAGTGGCGGGACAGGCGACTCCTACGAGCAGTACTTC
>TRBJ1-1|TRBV12-3/TRBV12-4|-|-
CASSVTGFVGTEAFF
TGTGCCAGCAGTGTCACAGGGTTTGTCGGCACTGAAGCTTTCTTT
>TRBJ2-7|TRBV12-3/TRBV12-4|many|-
CASSPTSFYEQYF
TGTGCCAGCAGCCCTACGAGTTTCTACGAGCAGTACTTC
>TRBJ2-7|TRBV10-3|many|TRBD2
CAISRLAGYEQYF
TGTGCCATCAGTAGACTAGCGGGGTACGAGCAGTACTTC
>TRBJ2-6|TRBV19|few|TRBD2
CASSIGLADSGANVLTF
TGTGCCAGTAGTATCGGACTAGCAGACTCTGGGGCCAACGTCCTGACTTTC
>TRBJ2-5|TRBV5-1|few|TRBD2
CASSLGLTSGQETQYF
TGCGCCAGCAGCTTGGGCTTGACTAGCGGACAAGAGACCCAGTACTTC
>TRBJ1-1|TRBV5-6|-|-
CASTLLNTEAFF
TGTGCCAGCACGCTCCTGAACACTGAAGCTTTCTTT
>TRBJ1-1|TRBV12-3/TRBV12-4|few|-
CASFSNTEAFF
TGTGCCAGCTTTTCGAACACTGAAGCTTTCTTT
>TRBJ1-1|TRBV20-1|few|-
CSALRGGNTEAFF
TGCAGTGCCTTACGGGGGGGGAACACTGAAGCTTTCTTT
>TRBJ2-5|TRBV29-1|many|-
CSGYQETQYF
TGCAGCGGATACCAAGAGACCCAGTACTTC
>TRBJ2-5|TRBV5-4|few|-
CASSLTGTFQETQYF
TGTGCCAGCAGCTTGACAGGGACATTCCAAGAGACCCAGTACTTC
>TRBJ2-7|TRBV6-6|-|TRBD1
CASSTGAGQYF
TGTGCCAGCAGTACAGGGGCAGGGCAGTACTTC
>TRBJ2-5|TRBV9|many|-
CASGMMETQYF
TGTGCCAGCGGAATGATGGAGACCCAGTACTTC
>TRBJ1-5|TRBV9|many|-
CASSDRTGQPQHF
TGTGCCAGCAGCGATAGGACTGGGCAGCCCCAGCATTTT
>TRBJ2-3|TRBV4-3|few|-
CASSQVRGGSADTQYF
TGCGCCAGCAGCCAAGTCAGGGGGGGCTCGGCAGATACGCAGTATTTT
>TRBJ2-2|TRBV2|many|-
CAGRRKTTGELFF
TGTGCCGGACGCCGTAAGACCACCGGGGAGCTGTTTTTT
>TRBJ1-6|TRBV6-1|few|-
CASSEDSLQYNSPLHF
TGTGCCAGCAGTGAAGATTCTCTCCAATATAATTCACCCCTCCACTTT
>TRBJ2-1|TRBV10-3|few|TRBD2
CAISVRGDHLSSYNEQFF
TGTGCCATCAGTGTGCGGGGGGACCATCTAAGCTCCTACAATGAGCAGTTCTTC
>TRBJ2-7|TRBV18|-|-
CASSPPIGDRGEQYF
TGTGCCAGCTCACCTCCTATAGGGGACCGGGGGGAGCAGTACTTC
>TRBJ1-1|TRBV12-3/TRBV12-4|-|TRBD1
CASSKSQGDTEAFF
TGTGCCAGCAGTAAATCCCAGGGGGACACTGAAGCTTTCTTT
>TRBJ2-4|TRBV29-1|-|-
CSVEAAKNIQYF
TGCAGCGTTGAGGCAGCTAAAAACATTCAGTACTTC
>TRBJ1-3|TRBV6-6|-|-
CASSFPPGLSGNTIYF
TGTGCCAGCAGTTTCCCCCCGGGCCTCTCTGGAAACACCATATATTTT
>TRBJ2-7|TRBV2|few|TRBD1
CASSRQGSYEQYF
TGTGCCAGCAGTAGACAGGGGTCCTACGAGCAGTACTTC
>TRBJ2-4|TRBV7-2|-|-
CASSLDGLLLAKNIQYF
TGTGCCAGCAGCTTAGATGGTTTGCTTCTAGCCAAAAACATTCAGTACTTC
>TRBJ1-4|TRBV2|few|-
CASSPSRGSNEKLFF
TGTGCCAGCTCCCCGTCGAGGGGGTCTAATGAAAAACTGTTTTTT
>TRBJ1-2|TRBV9|many|-
CASSRSPEGYGYTF
TGTGCCAGCAGCCGAAGTCCGGAAGGCTATGGCTACACCTTC
>TRBJ2-7|TRBV6-1|-|-
CASSEPYEQYF
TGTGCCAGCAGTGAGCCCTACGAGCAGTACTTC
>TRBJ2-6|TRBV20-1|many|TRBD1
CSARNMDRQNSGANVLTF
TGCAGTGCTAGAAACATGGACAGGCAAAACTCTGGGGCCAACGTCCTGACTTTC
>TRBJ2-1|TRBV20-1|few|TRBD2
CSASLAGGLNEQFF
TGCAGTGCTTCCCTAGCGGGGGGGTTAAATGAGCAGTTCTTC
>TRBJ2-1|TRBV28|-|-
CASGAGRYNEQFF
TGTGCCAGCGGGGCAGGGAGATACAATGAGCAGTTCTTC
>TRBJ2-3|TRBV24-1|-|-
CATSDFPGPWGTDTQYF
TGTGCCACCAGTGATTTCCCTGGACCTTGGGGCACAGATACGCAGTATTTT
>TRBJ2-1|TRBV27|-|-
CASSPSTPRNEQFF
TGTGCCAGCAGTCCCTCGACTCCTAGAAATGAGCAGTTCTTC
>TRBJ2-3|TRBV28|-|TRBD2
CASSLPGGGVTDTQYF
TGTGCCAGCAGTCTCCCGGGGGGGGGAGTCACAGATACGCAGTATTTT
>TRBJ1-1|TRBV5-6|few|TRBD1
CASSLAGQGSDTEAFF
TGTGCCAGCAGCTTGGCGGGACAGGGATCCGACACTGAAGCTTTCTTT
>TRBJ2-5|TRBV7-2|few|-
CASSRFQETQYF
TGTGCCAGCAGCCGCTTCCAAGAGACCCAGTACTTC
>TRBJ1-2|TRBV4-3|-|-
CASSPDRAGKNGYTF
TGCGCCAGCAGTCCTGATCGGGCAGGGAAAAATGGCTACACCTTC